This T cell receptor beta chain was sequenced during a study of beta chain features in type 1 diabetes. Across the study: When patients were set against healthy donors, age, gender and cell yields were similar.

Cells sorted by CD45RO/CCR7/CD25/CD127/CD95/CD27 comprised CD4+ naive, central memory, regulatory and stem cell-like memory cells. Sequenced material consisted of expressed TCRB transcripts (all of the isolated RNA was reverse transcribed). Naive, central memory and regulatory T cell samples yielded about 3.57 million reads on average. Data came from immunoSEQ multiplex PCR; TCRdb stores just in-frame clones and leaves some out. The sample yields some 660,000 clones, roughly 13% seen once. This CDR3 is built from 15 residues. Trimming at V came to 6 bases and at J to 0 bases, leaving 9 bases not matched to a gene. CDR1 is SQVTM, CDR2 ANQGSEA, per germline. This clone was observed a handful of times. What it binds is unknown. Study-level findings and limits: When Type 1 diabetes patients were examined, their TCRB CDR3s proved moderately but significantly shorter in all four CD4+ subsets.

This sequence joins TRBV29-1 and TRBJ2-7; 9 nucleotides match TRBD2. The receptor was isolated from a man between 18 and 35 years old with type 1 diabetes. Sequencing was carried out using naive CD4+ T cells from blood. The CDR3: CSVNGDSGSSYEQYF. The CDR3, as DNA: TGCAGCGTCAACGGAGATAGCGGGAGCTCCTACGAGCAGTACTTC.